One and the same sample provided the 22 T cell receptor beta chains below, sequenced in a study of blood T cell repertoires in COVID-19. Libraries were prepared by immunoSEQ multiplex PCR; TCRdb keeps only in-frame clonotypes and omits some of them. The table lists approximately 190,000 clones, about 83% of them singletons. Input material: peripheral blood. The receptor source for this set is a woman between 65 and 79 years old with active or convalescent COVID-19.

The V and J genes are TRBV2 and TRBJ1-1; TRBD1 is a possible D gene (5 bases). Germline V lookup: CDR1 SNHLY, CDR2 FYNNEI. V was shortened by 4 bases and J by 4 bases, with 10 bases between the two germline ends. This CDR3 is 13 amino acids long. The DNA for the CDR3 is TGTGCCAGCAGTGCCCAGGGTAGCACTGAAGCTTTCTTT. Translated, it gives CASSAQGSTEAFF.

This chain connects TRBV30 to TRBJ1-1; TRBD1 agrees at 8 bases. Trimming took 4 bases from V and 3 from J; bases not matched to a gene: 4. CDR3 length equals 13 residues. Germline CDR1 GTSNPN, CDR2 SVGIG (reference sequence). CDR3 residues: CAWNDRGDTEAFF. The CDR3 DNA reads TGTGCCTGGAACGACAGGGGCGACACTGAAGCTTTCTTT.

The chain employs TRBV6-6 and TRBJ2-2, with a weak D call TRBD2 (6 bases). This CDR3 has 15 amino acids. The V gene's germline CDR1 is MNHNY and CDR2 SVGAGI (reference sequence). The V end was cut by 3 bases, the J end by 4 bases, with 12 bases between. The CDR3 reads CASSYPGAGTGELFF. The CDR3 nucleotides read TGTGCCAGCAGTTATCCGGGAGCAGGCACCGGGGAGCTGTTTTTT.

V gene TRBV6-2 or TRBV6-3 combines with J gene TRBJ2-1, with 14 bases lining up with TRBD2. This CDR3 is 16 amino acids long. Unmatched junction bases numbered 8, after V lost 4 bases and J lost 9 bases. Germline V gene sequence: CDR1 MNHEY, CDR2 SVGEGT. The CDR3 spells CASSSSTGLAGVEQFF. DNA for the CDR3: TGTGCCAGCAGTTCATCGACGGGACTAGCGGGAGTTGAGCAGTTCTTC.

The CDR3 coding sequence is TGTGCCAGCTCACGGGACAGGGAAGGTACTGGAAACACCATATATTTT. Translating it yields CASSRDREGTGNTIYF. The chain employs TRBV18 and TRBJ1-3; 9 nucleotides line up with TRBD1. The CDR3 is 16 residues long. The trim removed 4 bases at V and 2 bases at J, leaving 6 bases unmatched. Germline CDR1 KGHSH, CDR2 LQKENI.

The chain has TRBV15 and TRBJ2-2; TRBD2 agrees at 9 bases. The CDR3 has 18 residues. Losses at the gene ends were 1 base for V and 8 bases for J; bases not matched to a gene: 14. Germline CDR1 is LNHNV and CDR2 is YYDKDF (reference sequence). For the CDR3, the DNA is TGTGCCACCAGCAGAGTCGCGGGAGGGCCTCCAATACCGGGGGAGCTGTTTTTT. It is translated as CATSRVAGGPPIPGELFF.

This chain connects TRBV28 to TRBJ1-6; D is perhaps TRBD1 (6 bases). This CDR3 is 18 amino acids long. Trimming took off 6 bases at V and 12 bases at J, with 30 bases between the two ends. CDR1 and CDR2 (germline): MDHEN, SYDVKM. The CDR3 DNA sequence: TGTGCCAGCAGAGAAGACAGGTTATCGACCCCCAGGAAGCGACCCCTCCACTTT. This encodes CASREDRLSTPRKRPLHF.

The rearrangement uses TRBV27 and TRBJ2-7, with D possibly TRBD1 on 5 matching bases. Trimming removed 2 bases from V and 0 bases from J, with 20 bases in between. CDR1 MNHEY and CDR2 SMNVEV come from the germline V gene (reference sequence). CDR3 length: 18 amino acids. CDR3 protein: CASSLKPPIQASSYEQYF. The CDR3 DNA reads TGTGCCAGCAGTTTAAAGCCCCCTATACAGGCATCCTCCTACGAGCAGTACTTC.

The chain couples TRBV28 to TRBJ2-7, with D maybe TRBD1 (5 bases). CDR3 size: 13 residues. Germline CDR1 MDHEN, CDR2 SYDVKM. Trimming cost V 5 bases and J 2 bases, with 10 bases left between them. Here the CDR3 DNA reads TGTGCCAGCAGTGAAAGGGGTCCCTACGAGCAGTACTTC. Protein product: CASSERGPYEQYF.

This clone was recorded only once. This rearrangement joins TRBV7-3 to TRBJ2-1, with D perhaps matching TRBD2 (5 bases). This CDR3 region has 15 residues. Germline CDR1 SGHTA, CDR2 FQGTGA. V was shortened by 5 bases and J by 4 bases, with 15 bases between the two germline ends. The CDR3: CASSLSTSGYNEQFF. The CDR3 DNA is TGTGCCAGCAGCCTCAGTACCAGCGGTTACAATGAGCAGTTCTTC. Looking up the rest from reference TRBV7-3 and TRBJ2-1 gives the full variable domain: GAGVSQTPSNKVTEKGKYVELRCDPISGHTALYWYRQSLGQGPEFLIYFQGTGAADDSGLPNDRFFAVRPEGSVSTLKIQRTERGDSAVYLCASSLSTSGYNEQFFGPGTRLTVL.

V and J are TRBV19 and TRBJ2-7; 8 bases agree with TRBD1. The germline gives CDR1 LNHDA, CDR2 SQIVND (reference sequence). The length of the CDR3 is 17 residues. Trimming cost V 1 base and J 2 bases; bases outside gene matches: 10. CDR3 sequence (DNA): TGTGCCAGTAGTATAGCCTTGAAAGGGACAGGAGCCTACGAGCAGTACTTC. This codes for CASSIALKGTGAYEQYF.

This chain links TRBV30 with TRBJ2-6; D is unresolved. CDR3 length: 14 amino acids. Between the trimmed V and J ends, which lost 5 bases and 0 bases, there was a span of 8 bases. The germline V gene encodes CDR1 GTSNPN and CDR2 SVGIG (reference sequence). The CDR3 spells CAWASVSGANVLTF. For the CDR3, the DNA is TGTGCCTGGGCCAGTGTCTCTGGGGCCAACGTCCTGACTTTC.

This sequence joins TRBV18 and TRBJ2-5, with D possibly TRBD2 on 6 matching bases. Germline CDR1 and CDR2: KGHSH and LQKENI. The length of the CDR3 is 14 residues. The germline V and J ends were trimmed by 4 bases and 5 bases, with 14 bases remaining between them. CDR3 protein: CASSLLTGGETQYF. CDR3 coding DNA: TGTGCCAGCTCACTTCTTACAGGAGGGGAGACCCAGTACTTC.

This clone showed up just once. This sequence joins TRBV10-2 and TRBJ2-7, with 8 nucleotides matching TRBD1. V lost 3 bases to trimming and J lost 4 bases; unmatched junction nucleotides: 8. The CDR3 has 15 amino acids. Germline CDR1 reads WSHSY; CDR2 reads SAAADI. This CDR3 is CASSDGQGMKYEQYF. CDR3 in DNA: TGCGCCAGCAGTGATGGACAGGGAATGAAGTACGAGCAGTACTTC.

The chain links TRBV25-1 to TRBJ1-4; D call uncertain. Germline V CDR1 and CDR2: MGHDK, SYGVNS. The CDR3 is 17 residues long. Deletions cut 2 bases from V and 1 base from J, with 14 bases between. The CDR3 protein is CASSEVPGSVTNEKLFF. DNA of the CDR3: TGTGCCAGCAGTGAAGTGCCGGGGAGTGTAACTAATGAAAAACTGTTTTTT.

This chain's CDR3 is CASSTTSTGANNEKLFF. The CDR3 bases are TGTGCCAGTAGTACTACATCGACAGGGGCGAATAATGAAAAACTGTTTTTT. This chain uses TRBV19 with TRBJ1-4; 8 bases fit TRBD1. After removal of 4 bases from V and 4 bases from J, the junction contained 11 bases not matched to a gene. Germline CDR1 is LNHDA and CDR2 is SQIVND (reference sequence). The length of the CDR3 is 17 residues.

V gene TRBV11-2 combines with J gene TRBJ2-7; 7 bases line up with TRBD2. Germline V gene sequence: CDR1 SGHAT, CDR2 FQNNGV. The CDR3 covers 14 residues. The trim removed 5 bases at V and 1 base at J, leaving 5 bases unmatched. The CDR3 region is CASSPSGASYEQYF. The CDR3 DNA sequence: TGTGCCAGCAGCCCGAGCGGGGCTTCCTACGAGCAGTACTTC.

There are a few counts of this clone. The CDR3 sequence is CASTSLAGGPSEQYF. Here the CDR3 DNA reads TGTGCCAGCACCTCCTTGGCGGGAGGGCCATCCGAGCAGTACTTC. The J gene is TRBJ2-7, the V gene TRBV6-6, with TRBD2 identical over 9 bases. The V gene's germline CDR1 is MNHNY and CDR2 SVGAGI (reference sequence). Germline trimming cut 7 bases from V and 6 bases from J; bases unmatched to any gene: 13. CDR3 length equals 15 residues.

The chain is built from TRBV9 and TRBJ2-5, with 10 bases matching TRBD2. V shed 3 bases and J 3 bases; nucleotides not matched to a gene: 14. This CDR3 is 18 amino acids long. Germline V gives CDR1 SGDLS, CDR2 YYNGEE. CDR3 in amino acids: CASSGGEGVSGRKETQYF. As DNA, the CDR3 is TGTGCCAGCAGCGGTGGGGAAGGGGTTAGCGGGAGGAAAGAGACCCAGTACTTC.

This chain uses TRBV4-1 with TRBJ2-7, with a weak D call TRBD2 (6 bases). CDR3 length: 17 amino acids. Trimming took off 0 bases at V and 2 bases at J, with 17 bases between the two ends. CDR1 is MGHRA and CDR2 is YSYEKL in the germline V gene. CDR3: CASSQEGVPAGTYEQYF. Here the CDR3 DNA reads TGCGCCAGCAGCCAAGAAGGTGTTCCGGCGGGAACCTACGAGCAGTACTTC.

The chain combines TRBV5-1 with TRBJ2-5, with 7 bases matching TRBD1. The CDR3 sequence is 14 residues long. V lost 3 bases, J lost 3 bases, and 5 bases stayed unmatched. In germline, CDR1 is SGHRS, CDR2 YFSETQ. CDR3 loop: CASSSTGTEETQYF. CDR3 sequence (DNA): TGCGCCAGCAGCTCGACCGGGACAGAAGAGACCCAGTACTTC.

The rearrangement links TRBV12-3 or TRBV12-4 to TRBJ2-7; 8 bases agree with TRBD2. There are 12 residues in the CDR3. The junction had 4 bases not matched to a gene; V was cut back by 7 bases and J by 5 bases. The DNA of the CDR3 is TGTGCCAGCACTTATAGCGGGAACGAGCAGTACTTC. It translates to CASTYSGNEQYF.